This TCR beta chain was profiled in a study of blood T cell repertoires in COVID-19. Using immunoSEQ multiplex PCR, the repertoire was profiled, and TCRdb retains in-frame clones only, with some absent. The top ten clones hold roughly 0.86% of a sample with 350,000 to 450,000 clones, just over 90% of them seen once. Per germline, CDR1 SGHAT and CDR2 FQNNGV. V lost 1 base, J lost 0 bases, and 6 bases lay in between. This CDR3 region has 14 residues. Participants classified as exposed had met a COVID-19 case within 2 weeks before study entry. The source of this sequence is a woman in her thirties or forties who had been exposed to COVID-19. Sequencing input: PBMCs or T cells enriched from blood (not recorded which). This chain links TRBV11-2 with TRBJ1-1; a weak D match, TRBD1 (5 bases). Here the CDR3 DNA reads TGTGCCAGCAGCTTAGCGGGGGTGAACACTGAAGCTTTCTTT. Its translation: CASSLAGVNTEAFF.